This T cell receptor beta chain originates from a study of Ad26.COV2.S vaccination and SARS-CoV-2 variants. Study-wide context: The donor participated in the COV1001 trial, in its Ad26.COV2.S arm.

This CDR3 region has 14 residues. CDR1 and CDR2 from the germline V gene are MDHEN and SYDVKM. With 5 bases clipped from V and 7 bases from J, the junction kept 9 bases outside the gene matches. Clones were read by immunoSEQ multiplex PCR, and TCRdb kept only the in-frame ones, dropping some. The table includes about 350,000 clones, roughly 89% detected once. Treatment specified: 19 received Ad26.COV2.S at low or high dose, single or two shots; five or six received placebo; per-sample allocation not given. All samples were drawn on day 63, counting from the first vaccine or placebo injection. The chain joins TRBV28 to TRBJ2-7; 9 bases match TRBD1. The sequence came from a person aged 18-65 years who received the Ad26.COV2.S COVID-19 vaccine or a placebo. The sample in question was peripheral blood, obtained in a trial of Ad26.COV2.S vaccine versus placebo. Written as DNA, the CDR3 is TGTGCCAGCAGTGGAAGTGACAGGGGGAAAGAGCAGTACTTC. It codes for CASSGSDRGKEQYF.